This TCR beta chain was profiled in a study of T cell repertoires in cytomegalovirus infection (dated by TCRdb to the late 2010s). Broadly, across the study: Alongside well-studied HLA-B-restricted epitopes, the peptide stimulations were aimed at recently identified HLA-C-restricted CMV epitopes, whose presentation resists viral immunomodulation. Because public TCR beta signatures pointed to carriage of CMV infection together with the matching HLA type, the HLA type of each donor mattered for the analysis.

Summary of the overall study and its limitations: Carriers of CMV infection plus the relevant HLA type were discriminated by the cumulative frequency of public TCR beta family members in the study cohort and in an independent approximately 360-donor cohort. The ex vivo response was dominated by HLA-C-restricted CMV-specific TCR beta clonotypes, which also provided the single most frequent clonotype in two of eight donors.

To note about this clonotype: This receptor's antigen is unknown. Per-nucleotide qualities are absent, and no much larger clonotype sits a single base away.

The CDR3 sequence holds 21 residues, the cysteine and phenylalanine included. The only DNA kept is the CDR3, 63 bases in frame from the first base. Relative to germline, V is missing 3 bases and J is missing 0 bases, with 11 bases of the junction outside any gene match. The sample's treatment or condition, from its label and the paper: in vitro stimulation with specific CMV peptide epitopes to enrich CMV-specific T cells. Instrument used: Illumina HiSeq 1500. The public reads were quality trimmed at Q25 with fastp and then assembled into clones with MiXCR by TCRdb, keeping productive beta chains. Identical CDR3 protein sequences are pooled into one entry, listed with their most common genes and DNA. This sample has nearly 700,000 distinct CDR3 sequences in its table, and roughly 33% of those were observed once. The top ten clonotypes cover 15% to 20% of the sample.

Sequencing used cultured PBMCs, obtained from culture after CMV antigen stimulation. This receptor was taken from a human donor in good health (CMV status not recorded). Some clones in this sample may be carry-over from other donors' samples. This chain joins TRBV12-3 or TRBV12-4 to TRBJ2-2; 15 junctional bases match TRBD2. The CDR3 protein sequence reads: CASSFGLGTSGGLTNTGELFF. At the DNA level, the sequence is TGTGCCAGCAGTTTTGGGTTGGGGACTAGCGGGGGGCTAACGAACACCGGGGAGCTGTTTTTT.